The clone carrying this T cell receptor beta chain was counted at least ten times. What it recognizes is unknown. This sample was taken from a study of response to subunit inactivated influenza vaccine. Regarding the study as a whole: The authors put forward the suggestion that each seasonal influenza vaccination may bring in only a limited number of new T cells.

MiXCR, applied by TCRdb to the RT-PCR reads, yields one record per CDR3 protein. The data show 650,000 to 700,000 distinct CDR3 sequences, with about a sixth seen just once and 9.5% to 13% held by the top ten. Germline CDR1 SGHKS, CDR2 YYEKEE (reference sequence). This CDR3 is built from 13 residues. Trimming cost V 0 bases and J 7 bases, with 7 bases left between them. The sequencing here drew on PBMCs from blood, taken 11 to 12 days after vaccination. The chain links TRBV5-5 to TRBJ2-2; D remains ambiguous. The sequence was collected from a man over 45 who received an inactivated influenza vaccine. The CDR3 DNA sequence: TGTGCCAGCAGCTTGGCTCCCAACGGGGAGCTGTTTTTT. It specifies CASSLAPNGELFF.